This entry describes one T cell receptor beta chain. This sample is drawn from a study of cytomegalovirus exposure and HLA in healthy donors. The PCR ran on 60 Vbeta and 13 Jbeta primers. Assay used: immunoSEQ multiplex PCR; TCRdb lists only in-frame clones, some missing. The top ten hold about 2.1% of the sample, which has about 67,000 clones, 65% to 70% seen once. The CDR3 has 14 amino acids. The ends lost 4 bases at V and 1 base at J; junction bases unmatched: 4. The germline gives CDR1 SGHRS, CDR2 YFSETQ. The clonotype originates from a woman aged 25-40 years in good health and CMV-seronegative. Sequencing used PBMCs. The V call is TRBV5-1, the J call TRBJ2-5; 7 nucleotides agree with TRBD1. CDR3 bases: TGCGCCAGCAGCGCGACAGGGATCCAAGAGACCCAGTACTTC. It specifies CASSATGIQETQYF.